This T cell receptor beta chain comes out of a study of beta chain features in type 1 diabetes. Findings and limits, study-wide: There was a moderate but significant shortening of TCRB CDR3s in all four CD4+ subsets of Type 1 diabetes patients.

Reverse transcribing all isolated RNA meant expressed TCRB transcripts were sequenced. Average reads for naive, central memory and regulatory T cell samples were about 3.57 million. Profiled with immunoSEQ multiplex PCR; TCRdb holds only in-frame clones, not every one. This sample has under 800,000 clones, with around 15% found just once. A word on this clone: No antigen is known for it.

The sample taken for sequencing was naive CD4+ T cells from blood. The clonotype comes from a man aged 18 to 30 in good health.

This CDR3 reads CASSLRGAKAEAFF. In nucleotides, the CDR3 is TGTGCCAGCAGCTTGCGAGGGGCGAAGGCTGAAGCTTTCTTT. The chain carries TRBV7-6 and TRBJ1-1; D perhaps matches TRBD1 (5 bases). V was cut by 3 bases and J by 6 bases, with 14 bases left in between. Germline CDR1 and CDR2: SGHVS and FNYEAQ. The CDR3 runs 14 residues.